The clone carrying this TCR beta chain has ten or more counts. In the authors' workflow: By means of reference gene primer amplification, nucleated cell counts were estimated. Some clones are missing from TCRdb's copy, which holds only in-frame ones; the method was immunoSEQ multiplex PCR. D and trimming were read from the DNA, whereas the V and J calls and clone size are those reported in that table. The table has approximately 250,000 clones, 84% seen once. The data were obtained in a study of blood T cell repertoires in COVID-19. Study information: Italy, Spain and the United States were the sources of the convalescent and acute COVID-19 samples. T cells, B-cell-depleted T cells, or PBMCs provided the cDNA or gDNA that served as material.

The CDR3 extends over 15 amino acids. The ends lost 6 bases at V and 7 bases at J; junction bases unmatched: 9. Germline CDR1 SNHLY, CDR2 FYNNEI. The chain couples TRBV2 to TRBJ1-4; 9 bases align to TRBD1. The sample comprised peripheral blood. This receptor was identified in a human donor in a cohort sampled during active COVID-19. In DNA form, the CDR3 reads TGTGCCAGCAGCCCCTTGGGGACAGGGTTTGAAAAACTGTTTTTT. Amino acids: CASSPLGTGFEKLFF.